This TCR beta chain is from a study of blood T cell repertoires in COVID-19. There are 14 residues in the CDR3. Germline assignment: CDR1 KGHSH and CDR2 LQKENI. The ends were cut back, 6 bases at V and 5 bases at J, with 11 bases in the middle. Profiling relied on immunoSEQ multiplex PCR, and the TCRdb table lists in-frame clones only, not all of them. The repertoire holds 35,000 to 40,000 clones, roughly 80% seen once, with 4.8% in the top ten. This chain connects TRBV18 to TRBJ1-6, with D perhaps TRBD1 (5 bases). The sample was peripheral blood. The TCR was taken from a man over 45 with active COVID-19. For the CDR3, the DNA is TGTGCCAGCTCCCTTGGGGCGGATAATTCACCCCTCCACTTT. Translating gives CASSLGADNSPLHF.